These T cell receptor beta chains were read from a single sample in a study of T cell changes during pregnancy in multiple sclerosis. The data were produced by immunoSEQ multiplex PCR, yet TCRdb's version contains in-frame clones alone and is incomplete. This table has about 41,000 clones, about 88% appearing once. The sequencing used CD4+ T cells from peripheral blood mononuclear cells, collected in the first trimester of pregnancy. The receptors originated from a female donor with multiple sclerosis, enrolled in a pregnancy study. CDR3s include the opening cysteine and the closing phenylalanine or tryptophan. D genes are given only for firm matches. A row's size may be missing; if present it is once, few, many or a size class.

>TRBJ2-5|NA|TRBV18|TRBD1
CASSPLGQGSETQYF
TGTGCCAGCTCACCACTGGGACAGGGATCGGAGACCCAGTACTTC
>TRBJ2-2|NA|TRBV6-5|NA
CASSYFSAGELFF
TGTGCCAGCAGTTACTTTAGTGCCGGGGAGCTGTTTTTT
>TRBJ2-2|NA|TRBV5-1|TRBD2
CASSPGGAGELFF
TGCGCCAGCAGCCCCGGGGGGGCCGGGGAGCTGTTTTTT
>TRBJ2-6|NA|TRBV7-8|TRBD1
CASSIRQGRNGANVLTF
TGTGCCAGCAGCATTCGACAGGGGAGAAATGGGGCCAACGTCCTGACTTTC
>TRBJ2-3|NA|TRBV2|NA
CASSAGNTQYF
TGTGCCAGCAGTGCGGGGAATACGCAGTATTTT
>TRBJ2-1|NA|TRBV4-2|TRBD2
CASSQGLAGADTIEQFF
TGTGCCAGCAGCCAAGGACTAGCGGGAGCCGATACTATCGAGCAGTTCTTC
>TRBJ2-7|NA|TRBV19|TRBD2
CASSIGAGRYEQYF
TGTGCCAGTAGTATTGGAGCGGGAAGGTACGAGCAGTACTTC
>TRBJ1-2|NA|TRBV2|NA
CVSSRQANYGYTF
TGTGTCAGCAGTCGACAGGCTAACTATGGCTACACCTTC
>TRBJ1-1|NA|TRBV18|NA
CASSRDLTEAFF
TGTGCCAGCTCACGAGATTTAACTGAAGCTTTCTTT
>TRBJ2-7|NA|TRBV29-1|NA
CSVDDASGSYEQYF
TGCAGCGTTGACGATGCTAGTGGCTCCTACGAGCAGTACTTC
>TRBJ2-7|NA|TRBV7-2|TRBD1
CASSSPVGTGGSYEQYF
TGTGCCAGCAGCTCCCCTGTGGGGACAGGGGGCTCCTACGAGCAGTACTTC
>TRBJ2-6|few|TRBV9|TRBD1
CASSRGQGRVTGANVLTF
TGTGCCAGTTCGAGGGGACAGGGGAGAGTTACTGGGGCCAACGTCCTGACTTTC
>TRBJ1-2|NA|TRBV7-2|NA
CASSPQVGYTF
TGTGCCAGCAGCCCACAAGTTGGCTACACCTTC
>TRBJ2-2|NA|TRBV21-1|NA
CASSKGIFPGQSAFAGELFF
TGTGCCAGCAGCAAAGGGATCTTTCCGGGACAGAGCGCTTTCGCCGGGGAGCTGTTTTTT
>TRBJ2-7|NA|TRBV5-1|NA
CASSVGLREQYF
TGCGCCAGCAGCGTGGGACTTCGCGAGCAGTACTTC
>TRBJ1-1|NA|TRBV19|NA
CASSMKGDTEAFF
TGTGCCAGTAGTATGAAGGGAGACACTGAAGCTTTCTTT
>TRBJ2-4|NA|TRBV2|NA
CASSEAGQGICF
TGTGCCAGCAGTGAAGCTGGGCAGGGGATATGCTTC
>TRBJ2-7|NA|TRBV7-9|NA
CASIPMGGLSYEQYF
TGTGCCAGCATCCCCATGGGAGGTCTCTCCTACGAGCAGTACTTC
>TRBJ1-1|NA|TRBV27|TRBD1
CASSTRGKNTEAFF
TGTGCCAGCAGTACCAGGGGGAAGAACACTGAAGCTTTCTTT